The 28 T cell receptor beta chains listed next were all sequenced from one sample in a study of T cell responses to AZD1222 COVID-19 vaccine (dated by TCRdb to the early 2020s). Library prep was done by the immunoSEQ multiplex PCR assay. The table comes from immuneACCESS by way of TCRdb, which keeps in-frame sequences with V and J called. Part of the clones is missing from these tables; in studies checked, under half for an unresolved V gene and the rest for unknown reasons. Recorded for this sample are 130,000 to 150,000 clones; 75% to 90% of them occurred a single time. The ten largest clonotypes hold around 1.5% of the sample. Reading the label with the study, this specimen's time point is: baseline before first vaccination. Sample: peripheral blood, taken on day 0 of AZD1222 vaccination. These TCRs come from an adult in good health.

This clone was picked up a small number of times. The CDR3 protein is CASSQAASTGELFF. In DNA, the CDR3 is TGTGCCAGCAGCCAAGCCGCGAGCACCGGGGAGCTGTTTTTT. The chain is built from TRBV4-2 and TRBJ2-2; D gene uncertain. The CDR3 covers 14 residues. The germline CDR1 and CDR2 sequences are LGHNA and YNFKEQ. Between the trimmed V and J ends, which lost 1 base and 4 bases, there was a span of 7 bases.

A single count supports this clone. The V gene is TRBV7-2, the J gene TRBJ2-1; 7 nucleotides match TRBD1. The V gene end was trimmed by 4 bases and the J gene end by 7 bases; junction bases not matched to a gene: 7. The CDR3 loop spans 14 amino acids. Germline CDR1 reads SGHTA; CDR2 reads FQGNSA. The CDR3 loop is CASSSRQGRNEQFF. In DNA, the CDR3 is TGTGCCAGCAGCTCCCGACAGGGACGGAATGAGCAGTTCTTC.

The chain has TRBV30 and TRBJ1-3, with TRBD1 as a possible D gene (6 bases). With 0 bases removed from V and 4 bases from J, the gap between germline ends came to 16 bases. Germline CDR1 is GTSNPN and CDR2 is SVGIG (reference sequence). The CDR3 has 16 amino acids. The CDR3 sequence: CAWSVTSTGRGNTIYF. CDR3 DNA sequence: TGTGCCTGGAGTGTAACCTCCACAGGGAGGGGAAACACCATATATTTT.

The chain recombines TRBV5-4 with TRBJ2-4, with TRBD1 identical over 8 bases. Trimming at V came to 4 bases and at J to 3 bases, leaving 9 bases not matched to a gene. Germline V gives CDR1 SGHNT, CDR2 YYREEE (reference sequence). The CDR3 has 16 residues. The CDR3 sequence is CASSNIRGLDKNIQYF. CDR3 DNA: TGTGCCAGCAGCAATATCAGGGGGCTGGACAAAAACATTCAGTACTTC.

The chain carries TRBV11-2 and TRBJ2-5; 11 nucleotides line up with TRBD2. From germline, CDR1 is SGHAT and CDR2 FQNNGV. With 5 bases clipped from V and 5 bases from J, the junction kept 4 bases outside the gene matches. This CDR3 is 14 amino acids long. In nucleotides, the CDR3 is TGTGCCAGCAGCGTAGCGGGGGGGACGGAGACCCAGTACTTC. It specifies CASSVAGGTETQYF.

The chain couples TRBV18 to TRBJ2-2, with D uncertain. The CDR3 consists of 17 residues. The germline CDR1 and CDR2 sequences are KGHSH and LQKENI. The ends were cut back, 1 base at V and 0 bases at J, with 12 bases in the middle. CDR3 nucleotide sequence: TGTGCCAGCTCACCACGGAGCAGCCTAGCGAACACCGGGGAGCTGTTTTTT. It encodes CASSPRSSLANTGELFF.

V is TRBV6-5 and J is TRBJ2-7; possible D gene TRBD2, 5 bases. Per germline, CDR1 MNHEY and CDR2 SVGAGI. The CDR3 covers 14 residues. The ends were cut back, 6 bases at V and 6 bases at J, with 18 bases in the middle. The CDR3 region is CASSSTGRRREQYF. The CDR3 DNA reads TGTGCCAGCAGCTCCACCGGACGGAGGCGCGAGCAGTACTTC.

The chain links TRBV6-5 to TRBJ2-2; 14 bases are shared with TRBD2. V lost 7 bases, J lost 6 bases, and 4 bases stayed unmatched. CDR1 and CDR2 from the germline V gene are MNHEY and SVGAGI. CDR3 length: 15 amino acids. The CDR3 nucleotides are TGTGCCAGCACCTTGACTAGCGGGAGGGCCGGGGAGCTGTTTTTT. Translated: CASTLTSGRAGELFF.

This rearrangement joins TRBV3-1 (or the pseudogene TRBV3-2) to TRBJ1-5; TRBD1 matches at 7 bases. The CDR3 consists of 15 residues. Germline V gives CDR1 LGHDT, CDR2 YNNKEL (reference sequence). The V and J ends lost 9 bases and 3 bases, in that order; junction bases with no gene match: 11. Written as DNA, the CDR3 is TGTGCCAGGCACTTGAAAAGGGGGCACAATCAGCCCCAGCATTTT. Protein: CARHLKRGHNQPQHF.

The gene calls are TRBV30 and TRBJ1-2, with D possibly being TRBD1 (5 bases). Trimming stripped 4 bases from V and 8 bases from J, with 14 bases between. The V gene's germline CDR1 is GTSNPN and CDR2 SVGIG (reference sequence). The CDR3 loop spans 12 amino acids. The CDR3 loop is CAWIIDGGGYTF. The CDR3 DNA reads TGTGCCTGGATAATTGATGGGGGAGGCTACACCTTC.

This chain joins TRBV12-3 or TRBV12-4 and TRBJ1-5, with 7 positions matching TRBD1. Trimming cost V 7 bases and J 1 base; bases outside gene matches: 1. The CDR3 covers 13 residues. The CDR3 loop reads CASTGQSNQPQHF. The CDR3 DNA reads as TGTGCCAGCACGGGACAGAGCAATCAGCCCCAGCATTTT.

The CDR3 loop is CASSSGAYNEQFF. The DNA for the CDR3 is TGTGCCAGTTCTAGCGGAGCCTACAATGAGCAGTTCTTC. V usage is TRBV19 and J usage is TRBJ2-1; 7 bases match TRBD2. The CDR3 has 13 amino acids. Germline-derived CDR1 and CDR2 are LNHDA and SQIVND (reference sequence). V lost 8 bases to trimming and J lost 2 bases; unmatched junction nucleotides: 3.

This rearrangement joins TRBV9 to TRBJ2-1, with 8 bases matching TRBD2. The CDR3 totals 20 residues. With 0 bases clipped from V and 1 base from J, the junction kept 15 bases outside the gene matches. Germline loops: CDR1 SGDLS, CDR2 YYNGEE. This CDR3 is CASSVVGLTSDGSSYNEQFF. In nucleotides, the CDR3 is TGTGCCAGCAGCGTAGTGGGACTGACTAGCGACGGTTCGTCCTACAATGAGCAGTTCTTC.

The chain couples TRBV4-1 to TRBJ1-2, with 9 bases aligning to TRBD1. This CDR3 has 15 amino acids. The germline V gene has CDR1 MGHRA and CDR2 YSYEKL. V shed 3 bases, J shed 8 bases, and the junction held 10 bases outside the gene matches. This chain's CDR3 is CASSHSRDRVGGYTF. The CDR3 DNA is TGCGCCAGCAGCCACTCCCGGGACAGGGTGGGGGGCTACACCTTC.

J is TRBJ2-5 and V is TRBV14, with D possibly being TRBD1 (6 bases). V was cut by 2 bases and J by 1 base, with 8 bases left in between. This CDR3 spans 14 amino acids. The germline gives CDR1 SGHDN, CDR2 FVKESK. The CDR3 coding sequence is TGTGCCAGCAGCCAAAACAGGGCCCAAGAGACCCAGTACTTC. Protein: CASSQNRAQETQYF.

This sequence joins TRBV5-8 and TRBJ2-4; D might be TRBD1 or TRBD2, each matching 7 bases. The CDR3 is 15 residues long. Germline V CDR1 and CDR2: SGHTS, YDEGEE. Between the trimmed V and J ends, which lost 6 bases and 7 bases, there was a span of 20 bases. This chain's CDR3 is CASTKPGGARNIQYF. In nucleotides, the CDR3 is TGTGCCAGCACCAAGCCAGGGGGGGCGCGTAACATTCAGTACTTC. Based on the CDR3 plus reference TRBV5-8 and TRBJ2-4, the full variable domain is EAGVTQSPTHLIKTRGQQATLRCSPISGHTSVYWYQQALGLGLQFLLWYDEGEERNRGNFPPRFSGRQFPNYSSELNVNALELEDSALYLCASTKPGGARNIQYFGAGTRLSVL.

The CDR3 spells CASSDLKTGAQETQYF. CDR3 nucleotides: TGTGCCAGCAGCGATCTGAAGACAGGCGCTCAAGAGACCCAGTACTTC. The gene calls are TRBV2 and TRBJ2-5, with D maybe TRBD1 (6 bases). The germline gives CDR1 SNHLY, CDR2 FYNNEI. V was shortened by 6 bases and J by 2 bases, with 19 bases between the two germline ends. The CDR3 runs to 16 residues.

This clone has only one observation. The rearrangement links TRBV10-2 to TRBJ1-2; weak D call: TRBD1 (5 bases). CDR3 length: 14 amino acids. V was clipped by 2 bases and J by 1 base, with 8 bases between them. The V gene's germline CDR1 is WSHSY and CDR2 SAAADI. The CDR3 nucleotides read TGCGCCAGCAGTGAGACAGGCCATAACTATGGCTACACCTTC. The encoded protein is CASSETGHNYGYTF.

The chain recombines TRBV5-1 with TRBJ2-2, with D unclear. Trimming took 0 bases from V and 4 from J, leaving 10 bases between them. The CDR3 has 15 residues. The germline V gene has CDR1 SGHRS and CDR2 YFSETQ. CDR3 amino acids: CASSLDPYSTGELFF. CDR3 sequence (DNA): TGCGCCAGCAGCTTGGATCCCTATTCCACCGGGGAGCTGTTTTTT.

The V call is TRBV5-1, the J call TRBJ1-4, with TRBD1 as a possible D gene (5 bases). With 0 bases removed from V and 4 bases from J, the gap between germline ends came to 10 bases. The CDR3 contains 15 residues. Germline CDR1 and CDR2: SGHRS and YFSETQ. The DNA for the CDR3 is TGCGCCAGCAGCTTGGGCGGGACGTTTAATGAAAAACTGTTTTTT. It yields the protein CASSLGGTFNEKLFF.

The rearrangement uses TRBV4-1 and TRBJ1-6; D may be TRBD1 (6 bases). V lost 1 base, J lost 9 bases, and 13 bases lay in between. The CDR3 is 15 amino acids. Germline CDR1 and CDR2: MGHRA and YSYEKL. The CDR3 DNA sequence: TGCGCCAGCAGCCAAGGTGGGGGGGACATTTCACCCCTCCACTTT. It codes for CASSQGGGDISPLHF.

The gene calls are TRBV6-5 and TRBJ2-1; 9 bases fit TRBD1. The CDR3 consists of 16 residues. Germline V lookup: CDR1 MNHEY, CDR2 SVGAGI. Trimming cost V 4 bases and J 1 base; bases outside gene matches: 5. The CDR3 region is CASSWPGQGSYNEQFF. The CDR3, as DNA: TGTGCCAGCAGTTGGCCCGGACAGGGGTCCTACAATGAGCAGTTCTTC.

The DNA of the CDR3 is TGTGCCAGCAGTTTCCCGACTTCTGTGCAGTTCTTC. This encodes CASSFPTSVQFF. V gene TRBV28 combines with J gene TRBJ2-1; D is undetermined. CDR1 and CDR2 (germline): MDHEN, SYDVKM. The CDR3 consists of 12 residues. The V and J ends lost 3 bases and 12 bases respectively, with 12 bases between them.

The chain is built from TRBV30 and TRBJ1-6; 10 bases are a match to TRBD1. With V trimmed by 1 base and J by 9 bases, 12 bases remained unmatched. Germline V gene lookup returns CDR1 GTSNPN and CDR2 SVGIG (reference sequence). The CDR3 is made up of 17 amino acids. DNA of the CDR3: TGTGCCTGGAGTGCAAAGTATACGGGACAGGGGTTTTCACCCCTCCACTTT. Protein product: CAWSAKYTGQGFSPLHF.

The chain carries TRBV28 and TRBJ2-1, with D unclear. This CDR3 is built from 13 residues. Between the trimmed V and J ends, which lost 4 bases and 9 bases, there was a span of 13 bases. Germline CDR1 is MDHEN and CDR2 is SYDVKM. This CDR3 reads CASSYLSRAEQFF. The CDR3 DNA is TGTGCCAGCAGTTACCTATCTAGGGCTGAGCAGTTCTTC.

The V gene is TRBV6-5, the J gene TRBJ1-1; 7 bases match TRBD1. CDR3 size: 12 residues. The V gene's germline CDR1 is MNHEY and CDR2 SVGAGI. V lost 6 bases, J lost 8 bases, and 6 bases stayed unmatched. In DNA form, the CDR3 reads TGTGCCAGCAGCCGGGACAGCTTCGAAGCTTTCTTT. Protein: CASSRDSFEAFF.

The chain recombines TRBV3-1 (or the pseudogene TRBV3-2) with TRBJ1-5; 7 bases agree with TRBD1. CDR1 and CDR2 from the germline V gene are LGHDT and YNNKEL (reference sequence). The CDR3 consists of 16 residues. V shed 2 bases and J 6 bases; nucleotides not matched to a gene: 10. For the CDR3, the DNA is TGTGCCAGCAGCCAATCCGGACAGGTGAGCTTTCAGCCCCAGCATTTT. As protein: CASSQSGQVSFQPQHF.

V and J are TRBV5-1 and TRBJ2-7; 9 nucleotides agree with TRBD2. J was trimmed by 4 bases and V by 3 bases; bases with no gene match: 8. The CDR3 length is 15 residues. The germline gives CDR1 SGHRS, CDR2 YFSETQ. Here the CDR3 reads CASSSIAGERYEQYF. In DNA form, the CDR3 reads TGCGCCAGCAGCTCGATAGCGGGAGAAAGGTACGAGCAGTACTTC.